Included here is one T cell receptor beta chain sequence, with context. Its recognized antigen is unknown. Base qualities are missing; no much larger clone stands one base away. The time point label here, explained by the study, means: 24 months on ibrutinib. Around 2 micrograms of genomic DNA were extracted from cryopreserved PBMCs for TCR beta library preparation. High-throughput TCR beta sequencing was performed on longitudinal blood samples from CLL patients receiving ibrutinib monotherapy. The patients were enrolled in a single-center, open-label phase 2 trial of ibrutinib monotherapy. Measured from the cysteine to the phenylalanine, the CDR3 is 14 residues long. Of all the DNA, just the CDR3 is kept, 42 bases in frame from base 1. For CDR1 and CDR2, the germline V gene lists KGHSH and LQKENI. Germline trimming: 0 bases from V, 7 bases from J; junction bases outside gene matches: 1. Each clonotype received, on average, around 10x coverage in deep resolution sequencing performed on a MiSeq, where the target depth lay between 1 in 1 million and 1 in 200,000 T cells. The immunoSEQ hsTCRB Kit was used to generate the TCR beta libraries. The authors processed their data as follows. The data were analyzed with ImmunoSEQ Analyzer and ImmunoSEQ Data Assistant, and V, D and J gene assignments followed IMGT definitions. Clonality, which ranges from 0 to 1, was calculated as one minus the normalized Shannon entropy of productive rearrangement frequencies. Public clonotype analysis was restricted to overrepresented clonotypes comprising at least 0.05% of each patient's repertoire. Some twelve repertoires from age-matched healthy donors, obtained from immuneACCESS, served as clonality controls. The table was pulled from immuneACCESS by TCRdb, which kept in-frame rearrangements only. Such tables lose some clones; where checked, under half of the loss comes from unresolved V genes, and the rest has no known cause. V, J and clone size are taken as reported in that table, and D and trimming were inferred from the DNA itself. For this sample the table gives fewer than 150,000 clones, of which around 80% were detected only once. Approximately 3.5% of the sample is in the top ten clones.

The sample is drawn from a study of cytotoxic CD8 clonotypes in ibrutinib-treated CLL listed by TCRdb under 2021. Study-level background: The cohort had some eleven relapsed/refractory and some 15 treatment-naive patients; fewer than 18 were IGHV unmutated. Partial responses were observed in some 24 patients and complete responses in 2; after a median follow-up of around 64 months, remission was maintained in some 14 patients and progression was observed in approximately 12. Response samples were obtained after a median of around eleven months of treatment, with a range of about 6 to 36 months. An average of approximately 260,000 productive templates and some 100,000 productive rearrangements was obtained per sample. Of the roughly 90 participants in the trial, about 25 had longitudinal samples available. Cryopreserved peripheral blood mononuclear cells were obtained prior to treatment, at the time of response, and at either disease progression or sustained remission. All remission and progressive disease samples were collected while patients were still receiving ibrutinib.

Broader findings and caveats from the paper: Sampling times were not matched between sustained-remission and progressing patients, and lymph node repertoires were not studied. Public clonotypes were found to be uncommon and were observed to contract or remain stable during treatment; the increase in clonality was shown to reflect expansion of private clonotypes at ibrutinib response. At baseline, clonality was higher than in age-matched healthy donors and showed a strong correlation with circulating CD8+ T-cell counts. At ibrutinib response clonality went up, during sustained remission it held steady, and at progression it dropped back toward baseline.

This chain is built from TRBV18 and TRBJ1-5, with 9 junctional bases fitting TRBD1. This sequence was found in a human donor with chronic lymphocytic leukemia. Specimen: PBMCs, collected after 24 months of ibrutinib treatment. CDR3 loop: CASSPPGQGQPQHF. The bases are TGTGCCAGCTCACCACCCGGACAGGGGCAGCCCCAGCATTTT.